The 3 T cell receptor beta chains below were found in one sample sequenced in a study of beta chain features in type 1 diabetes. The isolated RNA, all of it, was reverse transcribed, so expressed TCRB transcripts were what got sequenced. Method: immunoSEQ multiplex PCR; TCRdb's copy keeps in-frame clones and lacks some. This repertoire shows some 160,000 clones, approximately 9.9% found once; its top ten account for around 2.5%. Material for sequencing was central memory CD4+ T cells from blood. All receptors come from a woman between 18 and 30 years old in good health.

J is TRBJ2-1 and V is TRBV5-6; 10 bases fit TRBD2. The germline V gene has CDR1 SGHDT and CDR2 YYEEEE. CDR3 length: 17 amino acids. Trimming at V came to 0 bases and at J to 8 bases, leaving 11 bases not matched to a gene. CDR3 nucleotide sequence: TGTGCCAGCAGCTTGGTAGGCCGGACTAGCGGCATCGATGAGCAGTTCTTC. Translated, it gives CASSLVGRTSGIDEQFF.

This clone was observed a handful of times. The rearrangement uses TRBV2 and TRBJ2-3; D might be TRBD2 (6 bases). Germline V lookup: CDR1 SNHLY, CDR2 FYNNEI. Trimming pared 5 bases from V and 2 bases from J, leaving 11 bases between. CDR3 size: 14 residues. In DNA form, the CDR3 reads TGTGCCAGCAGTCTCGGGGGACCCACAGATACGCAGTATTTT. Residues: CASSLGGPTDTQYF.

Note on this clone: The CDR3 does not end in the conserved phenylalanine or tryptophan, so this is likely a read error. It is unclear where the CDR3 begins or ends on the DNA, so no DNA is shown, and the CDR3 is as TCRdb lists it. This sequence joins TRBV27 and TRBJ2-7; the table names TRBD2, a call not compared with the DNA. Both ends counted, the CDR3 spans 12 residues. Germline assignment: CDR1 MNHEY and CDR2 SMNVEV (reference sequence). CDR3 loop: CASSPPLVTAPL.